What follows are 18 T cell receptor beta chains derived from one specimen sequenced in a study of blood T cell repertoires in COVID-19. Clones were sequenced by immunoSEQ multiplex PCR, and TCRdb holds only the in-frame ones, with some missing. The sample holds under 350,000 clones; 86% are singletons and the top ten take roughly 4.2%. Specimen: PBMCs or T cells enriched from blood (not recorded which). Source of these receptors: a woman aged 40-49 years with acute COVID-19.

The chain joins TRBV7-2 to TRBJ2-7; a weak D match, TRBD1 (5 bases). This CDR3 is built from 12 residues. Trimming stripped 1 base from V and 12 bases from J, with 13 bases between. CDR1 and CDR2 (germline): SGHTA, FQGNSA. The CDR3 DNA is TGTGCCAGCAGCTTAGGTTCGGACACGCGGTACTTC. Translating it yields CASSLGSDTRYF.

The gene calls are TRBV6-2 or TRBV6-3 and TRBJ2-7; the match to TRBD2 covers 8 bases. Germline CDR1 and CDR2: MNHEY and SVGEGT. This CDR3 contains 15 residues. V shed 6 bases, J shed 0 bases, and the junction held 7 bases outside the gene matches. CDR3 in amino acids: CASRPHSGDSYEQYF. The CDR3 DNA is TGTGCCAGCAGGCCTCATAGCGGGGACTCCTACGAGCAGTACTTC.

The chain has TRBV24-1 and TRBJ2-1; possibly TRBD1 for D (5 bases). This CDR3 comprises 16 residues. In germline, CDR1 is KGHDR, CDR2 SFDVKD. V lost 5 bases, J lost 0 bases, and 13 bases lay in between. For the CDR3, the DNA is TGTGCCACCAGTGGTGCAGGGCCTAGCTCCTACAATGAGCAGTTCTTC. Translated, it gives CATSGAGPSSYNEQFF.

The gene calls are TRBV7-3 and TRBJ2-3; tentatively, D is TRBD2 (6 bases). Germline assignment: CDR1 SGHTA and CDR2 FQGTGA. Trimming left V 0 bases short and J 6 bases short, with 13 bases between. The CDR3 loop spans 15 amino acids. In nucleotides, the CDR3 is TGTGCCAGCAGCTTAACGGGGAGGATTGAGGATACGCAGTATTTT. Translating it yields CASSLTGRIEDTQYF.

The chain carries TRBV7-3 and TRBJ2-2; TRBD2 is a possible D gene (6 bases). This CDR3 spans 16 amino acids. The V end lost 5 bases, the J end lost 7 bases, and 20 bases lay between the germline ends. In germline, CDR1 is SGHTA, CDR2 FQGTGA. The CDR3, as DNA: TGTGCCAGCAGCCGCCTGGGGAGGACCCCTAACGGGGAGCTGTTTTTT. Its protein product is CASSRLGRTPNGELFF.

The chain carries TRBV21-1 and TRBJ1-5; the table's TRBD1 call for D was not verified on the DNA. TRBV21-1 is listed as a pseudogene. The CDR3 has 17 amino acids. CDR3: CASSKAVRVNCNQPQHF. CDR3 nucleotides: TGTGCCAGCAGCAAAGCGGTCAGGGTGAATTGCAATCAGCCCCAGCATTTT.

This chain uses TRBV5-4 with TRBJ2-5, with 15 bases fitting TRBD2. This CDR3 has 18 residues. Trimming cost V 4 bases and J 1 base; bases outside gene matches: 8. CDR1 SGHNT and CDR2 YYREEE come from the germline V gene (reference sequence). CDR3 DNA: TGTGCCAGCAGCCGTGGACTAGCGGGAGGGTTATCCCAAGAGACCCAGTACTTC. Translating it yields CASSRGLAGGLSQETQYF.

This clone came up a few times. The genes are TRBV5-4 and TRBJ2-2; D is unresolved. The CDR3 runs to 15 residues. Germline V lookup: CDR1 SGHNT, CDR2 YYREEE (reference sequence). With 1 base removed from V and 6 bases from J, the gap between germline ends came to 13 bases. CDR3 sequence reads: CASSLPNARSGELFF. Written as DNA, the CDR3 is TGTGCCAGCAGCTTGCCCAACGCCCGGTCCGGGGAGCTGTTTTTT.

In this sample, this clone turned up once. This chain uses TRBV2 with TRBJ2-3; 8 bases are a match to TRBD2. Looked up from germline, CDR1 is SNHLY and CDR2 is FYNNEI. V dropped 4 bases and J dropped 5; count of bases not matched to a gene: 8. CDR3 length: 15 residues. The CDR3 nucleotides read TGTGCCAGCAGTGTGAAGCGGGAGTTGGTAGATACGCAGTATTTT. Protein: CASSVKRELVDTQYF.

The V and J genes are TRBV5-4 and TRBJ1-1; D is possibly TRBD1 (5 bases). From germline, CDR1 is SGHNT and CDR2 YYREEE (reference sequence). V lost 2 bases and J lost 1, with 18 bases in between. CDR3 length: 17 residues. CDR3 DNA: TGTGCCAGCAGCTTACGGACTACGGGACCCTGGAACACTGAAGCTTTCTTT. It specifies CASSLRTTGPWNTEAFF.

The chain has TRBV5-5 and TRBJ2-7, with 7 bases matching TRBD1. Losses at the gene ends were 4 bases for V and 0 bases for J; bases not matched to a gene: 13. CDR3 length: 17 residues. Germline loops: CDR1 SGHKS, CDR2 YYEKEE (reference sequence). DNA of the CDR3: TGTGCCAGCAGCATGAACCTAGGGACAGTTAGCTCCTACGAGCAGTACTTC. It codes for CASSMNLGTVSSYEQYF.

In DNA form, the CDR3 reads TGTGCCAGCAGTTTATCAGGACAGGGATACAATGAGCAGTTCTTC. Encoded protein: CASSLSGQGYNEQFF. The chain has TRBV28 and TRBJ2-1, with 8 bases identical to TRBD1. V lost 1 base, J lost 4 bases, and 3 bases stayed unmatched. Germline CDR1 is MDHEN and CDR2 is SYDVKM. The CDR3 is made up of 15 amino acids.

The chain recombines TRBV11-2 with TRBJ2-3; D ambiguous. The ends were cut back, 5 bases at V and 10 bases at J, with 16 bases in the middle. This CDR3 has 13 amino acids. The germline CDR1 and CDR2 sequences are SGHAT and FQNNGV. CDR3 protein: CASSPMFSLAQYF. The DNA for the CDR3 is TGTGCCAGCAGCCCCATGTTCTCCCTAGCGCAGTATTTT.

CDR3 bases: TGTGCCAGCAGACTACAGGGCCTTATGAACACTGAAGCTTTCTTT. Its translation: CASRLQGLMNTEAFF. The rearrangement uses TRBV5-4 and TRBJ1-1, with a weak D call TRBD1 (6 bases). This CDR3 contains 15 residues. CDR1 SGHNT and CDR2 YYREEE come from the germline V gene (reference sequence). The V end lost 5 bases, the J end lost 0 bases, and 14 bases lay between the germline ends.

The CDR3 loop is CASSSLPGQGPPTGNEKLFF. CDR3 nucleotide sequence: TGTGCCAGCAGCTCGCTACCGGGACAGGGGCCGCCCACGGGGAATGAAAAACTGTTTTTT. The rearrangement uses TRBV5-5 and TRBJ1-4; TRBD1 matches at 10 bases. The CDR3 totals 20 residues. V shed 3 bases, J shed 5 bases, and the junction held 19 bases outside the gene matches. CDR1 and CDR2 from the germline V gene are SGHKS and YYEKEE (reference sequence). Combining the CDR3 with reference TRBV5-5 and TRBJ1-4 gives the whole variable domain DAGVTQSPTHLIKTRGQQVTLRCSPISGHKSVSWYQQVLGQGPQFIFQYYEKEERGRGNFPDRFSARQFPNYSSELNVNALLLGDSALYLCASSSLPGQGPPTGNEKLFFGSGTQLSVL.

This chain links TRBV6-6 with TRBJ2-5, with 8 bases matching TRBD2. Germline V CDR1 and CDR2: MNHNY, SVGAGI (reference sequence). The CDR3 has 16 amino acids. J gave up 4 bases and V 7 bases, and 14 bases lay outside the gene matches. The CDR3 region is CASTPGTSYFAETQYF. DNA for the CDR3: TGTGCCAGCACCCCCGGGACTAGTTATTTCGCAGAGACCCAGTACTTC.

V and J are TRBV27 and TRBJ1-1, with D unclear. V was clipped by 6 bases and J by 0 bases, with 11 bases between them. This CDR3 has 14 amino acids. CDR1 is MNHEY, CDR2 SMNVEV, per germline (reference sequence). CDR3 in DNA: TGTGCCAGCAGAATAACAGAGATGAACACTGAAGCTTTCTTT. Protein: CASRITEMNTEAFF.

The gene calls are TRBV7-2 and TRBJ1-1; 8 bases map to TRBD1. V lost 5 bases, J lost 0 bases, and 5 bases stayed unmatched. The CDR3 is 15 amino acids. Germline V CDR1 and CDR2: SGHTA, FQGNSA. The DNA of the CDR3 is TGTGCCAGCAGCGTGGACAGGGTTATGAACACTGAAGCTTTCTTT. It specifies CASSVDRVMNTEAFF. The whole variable domain, filled in from reference TRBV7-2 and TRBJ1-1, reads GAGVSQSPSNKVTEKGKDVELRCDPISGHTALYWYRQSLGQGLEFLIYFQGNSAPDKSGLPSDRFSAERTGGSVSTLTIQRTQQEDSAVYLCASSVDRVMNTEAFFGQGTRLTVV.